This T cell receptor (beta chain) emerged from a study of blood T cell repertoires in COVID-19. Across the whole study: Whether acute or convalescent, the COVID-19 samples came from the United States, Italy and Spain. Sample material is recorded as cDNA or gDNA derived from T cells, B-cell-depleted T cells, or PBMCs.

In the original workflow: Estimation of nucleated cell counts was performed using reference gene primer amplification. Profiled with immunoSEQ multiplex PCR; TCRdb holds only in-frame clones, not every one. For V, J and clone size, that table is used; D and trimming come from the DNA. The sample gives some 150,000 clones, about 90% of which show up once; under 0.6% is in the top ten. V was clipped by 4 bases and J by 0 bases, with 12 bases between them. Germline CDR1 and CDR2: MDHEN and SYDVKM. The CDR3 length is 15 residues. V and J are TRBV28 and TRBJ1-2, with D tentatively TRBD1 (5 bases). This TCR was recovered from a man in his fifties or sixties with acute or convalescent COVID-19. The sequenced material came from peripheral blood. In DNA, the CDR3 is TGTGCCAGCAGTTCGCTGTGGGGGGCTAACTATGGCTACACCTTC. Its protein is CASSSLWGANYGYTF.